The clone carrying this T cell receptor (beta chain) was detected only a few times. Its antigen is currently unknown. The sample belongs to a study of vaccination and CD4 T cells after COVID-19. Treatment described: roughly 10-day PBMC culture with coronavirus spike peptide pools or control peptides (ViraFEST assay). Sequence data for DNA of cultured CD4+ T cells were generated by the Oncomine TCR Beta short-read assay. TCRdb reprocessed the PCR reads with MiXCR, giving one entry per CDR3 protein. The sample includes approximately 18,000 distinct CDR3 sequences, around 60% of them seen just once. Germline V gives CDR1 MNHEY, CDR2 SVGEGT. The CDR3 spans 13 residues. V lost 6 bases, J lost 5 bases, and 4 bases stayed unmatched.

The specimen sequenced was CD4+ T cells from blood, cultured in vitro. The clonotype originates from a human donor who had recovered from COVID-19. V gene TRBV6-2 or TRBV6-3 combines with J gene TRBJ1-5, with 7 bases lining up with TRBD1. In DNA form, the CDR3 reads TGTGCCAGCAGGGACAGGTCGCATCAGCCCCAGCATTTT. This gives the protein CASRDRSHQPQHF.